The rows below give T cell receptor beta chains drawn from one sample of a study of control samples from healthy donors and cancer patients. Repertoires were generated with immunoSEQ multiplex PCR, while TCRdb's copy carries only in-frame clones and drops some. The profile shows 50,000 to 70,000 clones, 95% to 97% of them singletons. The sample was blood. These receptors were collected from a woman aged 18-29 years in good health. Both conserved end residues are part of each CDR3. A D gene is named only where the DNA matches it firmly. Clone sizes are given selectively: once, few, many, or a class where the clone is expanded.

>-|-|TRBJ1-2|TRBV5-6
TGTGCCAGCACCCCTCGGGGGGGCGCTCACTATGGCTACACCTTC
CASTPRGGAHYGYTF
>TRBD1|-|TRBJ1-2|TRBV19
TGTGCCAGTAATCCCAGGCTCAGGGGGCGCGGCCTCCCTGTGTTTGGCTATGGCTACACCTTC
CASNPRLRGRGLPVFGYGYTF
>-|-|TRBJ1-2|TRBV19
TGTGCCAGTAGTATGGGGGCAGGGCCGAACTATGGCTACACCTTC
CASSMGAGPNYGYTF
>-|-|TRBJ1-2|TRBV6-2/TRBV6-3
TGTGCCAGCAGTTACTCAGTTGCCCGCTATGGCTACACCTTC
CASSYSVARYGYTF
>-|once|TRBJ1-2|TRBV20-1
TGCAGTGCTAGGTACGGGGAACGGTACACCTTC
CSARYGERYTF
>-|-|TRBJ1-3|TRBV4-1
TGCGCCAGCAGCCAAGATCGGGAACAGGGAAGGACCTACTCTGGAAACACCATATATTTT
CASSQDREQGRTYSGNTIYF
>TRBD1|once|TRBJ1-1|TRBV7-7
TGTGCCAGCAGCCCTCCCTCGGGACAGAAGAACACTGAAGCTTTCTTT
CASSPPSGQKNTEAFF
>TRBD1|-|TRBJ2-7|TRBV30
TGTGCCTGGAGGTATAAGGAGACAGGGGGCTACGAGCAGTACTTC
CAWRYKETGGYEQYF
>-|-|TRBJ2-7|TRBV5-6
TGTGCCAGCAGCTACCTAAGCTCCTACGAGCAGTACTTC
CASSYLSSYEQYF
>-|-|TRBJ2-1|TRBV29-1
TGCAGCGTTTCTCGTGGGGCTAACTACAATGAGCAGTTCTTC
CSVSRGANYNEQFF
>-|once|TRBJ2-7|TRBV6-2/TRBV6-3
TGTGCCAGCAGGCCTGGACAGCAACCATCCTACGAGCAGTACTTC
CASRPGQQPSYEQYF
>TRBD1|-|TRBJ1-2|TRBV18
TGTGCCAGCTCACGGACAGGGTATGGCTACACCTTC
CASSRTGYGYTF
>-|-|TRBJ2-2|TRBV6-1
TGTGCCAGCAGTGAGTTACGGGGCAGGAACACCGGGGAGCTGTTTTTT
CASSELRGRNTGELFF
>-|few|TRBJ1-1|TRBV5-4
TGTGCCAGCAGCTTGGCCCACGGGGCCTTGAACACTGAAGCTTTCTTT
CASSLAHGALNTEAFF
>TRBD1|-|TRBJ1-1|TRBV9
TGTGCCAGCAGCGTAATGGGGGACAGGGACGCTGAAGCTTTCTTT
CASSVMGDRDAEAFF
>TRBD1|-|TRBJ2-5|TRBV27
TGTGCCAGCTCAAGACAGGGGGCGGCCCAAGAGACCCAGTACTTC
CASSRQGAAQETQYF
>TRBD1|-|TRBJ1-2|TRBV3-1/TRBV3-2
TGTGCCAGCCACCCTACCCCGGGACAGGGGGCGCGAGACTATGGCTACACCTTC
CASHPTPGQGARDYGYTF
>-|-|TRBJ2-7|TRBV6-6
TGTGCCAGCAGTTACGCCGACAGGTCCTACGAGCAGTACTTC
CASSYADRSYEQYF
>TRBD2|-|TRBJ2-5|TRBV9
TGTGCCAGCTCCGTGACTAGCGGTGGGACCCAGTACTTC
CASSVTSGGTQYF
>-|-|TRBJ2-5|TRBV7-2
TGTGCCAGCAGCTTAGTCAGCGAGACCCAGTACTTC
CASSLVSETQYF
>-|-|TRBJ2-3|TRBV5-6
TGTGCCAGCAGCCCTCCCTATGGGGGCACAGATACGCAGTATTTT
CASSPPYGGTDTQYF
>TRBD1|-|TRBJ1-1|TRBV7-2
TGTGCCAGCAGCACGCCGGAGACAGGGGCCGGAGGTACTGAAGCTTTCTTT
CASSTPETGAGGTEAFF
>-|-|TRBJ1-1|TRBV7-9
TGTGCCAGCAGCTTATTCCTAACAGACAACACTGAAGCTTTCTTT
CASSLFLTDNTEAFF
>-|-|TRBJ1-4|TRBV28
TGTGCCAGCAGTTTGGGTAGTGCGAAGAATGAAAAACTGTTTTTT
CASSLGSAKNEKLFF
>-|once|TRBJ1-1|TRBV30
TGTGCCTGGTTCATTGCCTCCTCCGAGGCTGAAGCTTTCTTT
CAWFIASSEAEAFF
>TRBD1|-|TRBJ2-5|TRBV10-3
TGTGCCATCAGTACGGACAGGACCGGACGGGGGACCCAGTACTTC
CAISTDRTGRGTQYF
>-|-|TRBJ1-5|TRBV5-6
TGTGCCAGCAGCCAGGGCGGGGGCGGGAATCAGCCCCAGCATTTT
CASSQGGGGNQPQHF
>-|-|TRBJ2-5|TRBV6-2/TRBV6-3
TGTGCCAGCAGCCAACAGGAATCGGAGACCCAGTACTTC
CASSQQESETQYF
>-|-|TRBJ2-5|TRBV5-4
TGTGCCAGCAGCTTGGGGAGGGTACAAGAGACCCAGTACTTC
CASSLGRVQETQYF
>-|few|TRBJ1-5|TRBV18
TGTGCCAGCTCACCGGTGGCCTCGGATCGCAATCAGCCCCAGCATTTT
CASSPVASDRNQPQHF
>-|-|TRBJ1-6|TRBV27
TGTGCCAGCAGTTTATGGGGGGCATATAATTCACCCCTCCACTTT
CASSLWGAYNSPLHF
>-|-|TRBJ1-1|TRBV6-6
TGTGCCAGCAGCTCGAATTCCCTGAACACTGAAGCTTTCTTT
CASSSNSLNTEAFF
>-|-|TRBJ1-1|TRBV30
TGTGCCTGGAGCAGTTTTAATGCTGAAGCTTTCTTT
CAWSSFNAEAFF
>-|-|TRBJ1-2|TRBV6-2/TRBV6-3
TGTGCCAGCAGTTACGGGCATGGCTACACCTTC
CASSYGHGYTF
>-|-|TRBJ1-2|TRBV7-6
TGTGCCAGCAGCTTAACGGCAGGGAACTATGGCTACACCTTC
CASSLTAGNYGYTF
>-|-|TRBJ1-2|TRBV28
TGTGCCAGCACCCTGGGGGGCGGCTACACCTTC
CASTLGGGYTF
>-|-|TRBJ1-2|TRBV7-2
TGTGCCAGCAGCCCCGGAGGTCCTGTGGGCTATGGCTACACCTTC
CASSPGGPVGYGYTF
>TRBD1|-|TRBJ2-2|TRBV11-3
TGTGCCAGCAGTCCGACAGGGCACGGGGAGCTGTTTTTT
CASSPTGHGELFF
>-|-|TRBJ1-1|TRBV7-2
TGTGCCAGCAGCTGGGGACCGAACACTGAAGCTTTCTTT
CASSWGPNTEAFF
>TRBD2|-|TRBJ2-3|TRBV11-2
TGTGCCAGCAGCTCTAGCGGGGGTGTTGCGGATACGCAGTATTTT
CASSSSGGVADTQYF
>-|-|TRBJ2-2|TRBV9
TGTGCCAGCAGCGTAGTTGGTTACACGAACACCGGGGAGCTGTTTTTT
CASSVVGYTNTGELFF
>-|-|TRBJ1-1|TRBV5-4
TGTGCCAGCAGTTCGTGGGACACTGAAGCTTTCTTT
CASSSWDTEAFF